Shown below are 15 T cell receptor beta chains from a single sample sequenced in a study of shared clonotypes between healthy human individuals. Method: immunoSEQ multiplex PCR; TCRdb's copy keeps in-frame clones and lacks some. Altogether about 2.4 million clones are present, under 95% being singletons, with the ten largest covering about 0.34%. The sequencing input was naive CD4+ T cells from PBMCs. Subset denoted: CD45RA+ positively selected. These receptors were collected from a man between 18 and 29 years old in good health. Some clones in this sample may be carry-over from other donors' samples.

The chain recombines TRBV5-4 with TRBJ2-1; 8 bases map to TRBD2. Germline V gene lookup returns CDR1 SGHNT and CDR2 YYREEE (reference sequence). The trim removed 0 bases at V and 5 bases at J, leaving 7 bases unmatched. The CDR3 runs to 16 residues. CDR3 sequence reads: CASSLDGSGTHNEQFF. The CDR3 DNA sequence: TGTGCCAGCAGCTTGGATGGTAGCGGGACCCACAATGAGCAGTTCTTC.

This chain uses TRBV6-5 with TRBJ1-4; possible D gene TRBD1, 6 bases. Deletions cut 7 bases from V and 7 bases from J, with 19 bases between. This CDR3 has 15 residues. Germline V gene lookup returns CDR1 MNHEY and CDR2 SVGAGI. As DNA, the CDR3 is TGTGCCAGCACCCGACGAGGGGGTCAGTTTGAAAAACTGTTTTTT. Translated: CASTRRGGQFEKLFF.

This clone was seen a single time. The V call is TRBV5-1, the J call TRBJ2-6, with unresolved D. CDR3 size: 15 residues. The ends were cut back, 1 base at V and 0 bases at J, with 5 bases in the middle. Germline V gives CDR1 SGHRS, CDR2 YFSETQ. CDR3 loop: CASSLIPSGANVLTF. DNA of the CDR3: TGCGCCAGCAGCTTGATCCCCTCTGGGGCCAACGTCCTGACTTTC. Drawing the rest from reference TRBV5-1 and TRBJ2-6, the complete variable domain is KAGVTQTPRYLIKTRGQQVTLSCSPISGHRSVSWYQQTPGQGLQFLFEYFSETQRNKGNFPGRFSGRQFSNSRSEMNVSTLELGDSALYLCASSLIPSGANVLTFGAGSRLTVL.

The V gene is TRBV11-2, the J gene TRBJ1-2; 11 positions match TRBD1. This CDR3 comprises 16 residues. The germline CDR1 and CDR2 sequences are SGHAT and FQNNGV. The ends lost 3 bases at V and 1 base at J; junction bases unmatched: 4. CDR3 in amino acids: CASSLTGTGGNYGYTF. The CDR3 bases are TGTGCCAGCAGCTTGACCGGGACAGGGGGTAACTATGGCTACACCTTC.

The V call is TRBV29-1, the J call TRBJ2-3, with 12 bases aligning to TRBD2. Germline CDR1 is SQVTM and CDR2 is ANQGSEA. Trimming at V came to 5 bases and at J to 5 bases, leaving 8 bases not matched to a gene. The CDR3 is 15 amino acids. The CDR3 DNA is TGCAGCGTTCGTCTAGCGGGAGGGCCGGGAGATACGCAGTATTTT. Protein sequence: CSVRLAGGPGDTQYF.

The CDR3 sequence: CASSKVPSGKPDTQYF. The CDR3 DNA reads as TGTGCCAGCAGCAAAGTTCCTAGCGGGAAGCCAGATACGCAGTATTTT. The V and J genes are TRBV21-1 and TRBJ2-3; TRBD2, as called in the table, went unchecked against the DNA. TRBV21-1 is flagged as a pseudogene. The CDR3 runs 16 residues.

The chain is built from TRBV12-5 and TRBJ1-1; possibly TRBD1 for D (6 bases). CDR3 length equals 12 residues. V gave up 5 bases and J gave up 4 bases, with 8 bases separating them. Looked up from germline, CDR1 is LGHNT and CDR2 is FRNRAP. The DNA for the CDR3 is TGTGCTAGTGGTCGCAGGGGCACTGAAGCTTTCTTT. This gives the protein CASGRRGTEAFF. Using reference TRBV12-5 and TRBJ1-1 for the parts outside the CDR3, the full variable domain is DARVTQTPRHKVTEMGQEVTMRCQPILGHNTVFWYRQTMMQGLELLAYFRNRAPLDDSGMPKDRFSAEMPDATLATLKIQPSEPRDSAVYFCASGRRGTEAFFGQGTRLTVV.

The chain employs TRBV5-1 and TRBJ1-1; 10 bases match TRBD1. CDR1 SGHRS and CDR2 YFSETQ come from the germline V gene. The CDR3 extends over 13 amino acids. The V segment lost 4 bases and the J segment 6 bases; nucleotides outside the gene matches: 3. The CDR3 here is CASSPGTGAEAFF. Here the CDR3 DNA reads TGCGCCAGCAGCCCAGGGACAGGGGCTGAAGCTTTCTTT.

This clone was detected only a few times. The V call is TRBV5-6, the J call TRBJ2-1; 11 bases align to TRBD2. Looked up from germline, CDR1 is SGHDT and CDR2 is YYEEEE. V lost 2 bases, J lost 0 bases, and 7 bases stayed unmatched. This CDR3 has 18 amino acids. This chain's CDR3 is CASSLASGGLYSYNEQFF. The CDR3 nucleotides are TGTGCCAGCAGCTTAGCTAGCGGGGGGCTTTACTCCTACAATGAGCAGTTCTTC.

The CDR3 reads CASSLEAGNMNTGELFF. The CDR3 DNA is TGTGCCAGCAGCTTGGAGGCAGGGAACATGAACACCGGGGAGCTGTTTTTT. The chain carries TRBV5-4 and TRBJ2-2; possible D gene TRBD1, 5 bases. The V end lost 0 bases, the J end lost 1 base, and 13 bases lay between the germline ends. The germline gives CDR1 SGHNT, CDR2 YYREEE (reference sequence). The CDR3 contains 17 residues. The whole variable domain, remainder taken from reference TRBV5-4 and TRBJ2-2, is ETGVTQSPTHLIKTRGQQVTLRCSSQSGHNTVSWYQQALGQGPQFIFQYYREEENGRGNFPPRFSGLQFPNYSSELNVNALELDDSALYLCASSLEAGNMNTGELFFGEGSRLTVL.

The chain recombines TRBV5-1 with TRBJ2-5; D might be TRBD2 (5 bases). Between the trimmed V and J ends, which lost 4 bases and 1 base, there was a span of 8 bases. The CDR3 totals 13 residues. The V gene's germline CDR1 is SGHRS and CDR2 YFSETQ. CDR3 in DNA: TGCGCCAGCAGCCCGGAGGTCCAAGAGACCCAGTACTTC. This encodes CASSPEVQETQYF.

The CDR3 region has the DNA TGTGCCAGCAGTGACTACCGGGCAGGGGGATTCTACGAGCAGTACTTC. It codes for CASSDYRAGGFYEQYF. The chain has TRBV28 and TRBJ2-7; TRBD1 agrees at 7 bases. The trim removed 5 bases at V and 3 bases at J, leaving 13 bases unmatched. The germline V gene encodes CDR1 MDHEN and CDR2 SYDVKM. The CDR3 has 16 residues.

This sequence joins TRBV27 and TRBJ2-7, with 8 bases aligning to TRBD2. The CDR3 runs 14 residues. In germline, CDR1 is MNHEY, CDR2 SMNVEV (reference sequence). With 6 bases clipped from V and 5 bases from J, the junction kept 9 bases outside the gene matches. This CDR3 reads CASRLSGSPHEQYF. CDR3 coding DNA: TGTGCCAGCAGACTAAGCGGGAGTCCCCACGAGCAGTACTTC.

The rearrangement joins TRBV5-4 to TRBJ2-5; maybe TRBD2 (5 bases). Trimming stripped 3 bases from V and 1 base from J, with 13 bases between. The V gene's germline CDR1 is SGHNT and CDR2 YYREEE (reference sequence). The CDR3 runs to 15 residues. The CDR3 loop is CASSSRTVVQETQYF. In nucleotides, the CDR3 is TGTGCCAGCAGCTCCCGGACTGTCGTCCAAGAGACCCAGTACTTC.

The rearrangement joins TRBV28 to TRBJ2-5; 11 positions match TRBD2. V dropped 2 bases and J dropped 0; count of bases not matched to a gene: 2. The CDR3 sequence is 16 residues long. The germline gives CDR1 MDHEN, CDR2 SYDVKM. As DNA, the CDR3 is TGTGCCAGCAGTTTAGGACTAGCGGGTTACCAAGAGACCCAGTACTTC. It codes for CASSLGLAGYQETQYF.